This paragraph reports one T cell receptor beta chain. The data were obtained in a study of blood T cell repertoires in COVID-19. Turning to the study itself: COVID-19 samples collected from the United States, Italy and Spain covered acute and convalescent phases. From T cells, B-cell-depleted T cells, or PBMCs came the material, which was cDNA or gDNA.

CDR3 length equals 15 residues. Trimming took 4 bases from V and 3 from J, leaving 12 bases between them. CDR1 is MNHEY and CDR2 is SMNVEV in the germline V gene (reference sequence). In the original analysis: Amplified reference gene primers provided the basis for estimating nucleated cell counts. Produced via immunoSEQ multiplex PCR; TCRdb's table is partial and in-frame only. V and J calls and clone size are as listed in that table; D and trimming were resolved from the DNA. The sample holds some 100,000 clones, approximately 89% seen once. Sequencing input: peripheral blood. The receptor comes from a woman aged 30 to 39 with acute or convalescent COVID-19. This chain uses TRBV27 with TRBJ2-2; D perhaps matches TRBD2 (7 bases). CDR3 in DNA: TGTGCCAGCAGTTCGCGGGGGCCGTACACCGGGGAGCTGTTTTTT. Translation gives CASSSRGPYTGELFF.